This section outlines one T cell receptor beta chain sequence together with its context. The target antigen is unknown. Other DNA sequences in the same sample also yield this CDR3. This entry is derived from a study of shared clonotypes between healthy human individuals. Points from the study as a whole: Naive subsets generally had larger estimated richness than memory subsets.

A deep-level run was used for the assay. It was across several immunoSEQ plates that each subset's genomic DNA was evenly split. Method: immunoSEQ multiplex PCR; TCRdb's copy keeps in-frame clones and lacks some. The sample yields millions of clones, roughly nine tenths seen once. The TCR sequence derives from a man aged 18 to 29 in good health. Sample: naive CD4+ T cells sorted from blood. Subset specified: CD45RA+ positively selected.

Here the CDR3 DNA reads TGTGCCAGTAGTCTCGGGACCGCGGAGACCCAGTACTTC. As protein: CASSLGTAETQYF. V and J are TRBV19 and TRBJ2-5; perhaps D is TRBD1 or TRBD2 (5 bases each). Trimming took 5 bases from V and 5 from J, leaving 12 bases between them. CDR1 is LNHDA and CDR2 is SQIVND in the germline V gene (reference sequence). The CDR3 has 13 amino acids. The variable domain in full, completed from reference TRBV19 and TRBJ2-5, reads DGGITQSPKYLFRKEGQNVTLSCEQNLNHDAMYWYRQDPGQGLRLIYYSQIVNDFQKGDIAEGYSVSREKKESFPLTVTSAQKNPTAFYLCASSLGTAETQYFGPGTRLLVL.